Below are 5 T cell receptor beta chains sequenced from a single sample in a study of neurological immune-mediated disorders. TCRdb independently ran MiXCR on the 5' RACE reads; one entry per CDR3 protein. The repertoire holds under 70,000 distinct CDR3 sequences, with around 5.2% as singletons. The sample was PBMCs. All receptors come from a woman in her thirties with multiple sclerosis.

In its sample, this clonotype was seen many times. The chain uses TRBV12-3 or TRBV12-4 and TRBJ2-2, with D uncertain. The CDR3 sequence is 12 residues long. With 1 base removed from V and 7 bases from J, the gap between germline ends came to 4 bases. CDR3 in amino acids: CASSLEFGELFF. In DNA, the CDR3 is TGTGCCAGCAGTTTAGAGTTCGGGGAGCTGTTTTTT.

This clonotype occurred many times. The chain has TRBV6-6 and TRBJ1-2; D not resolved. V lost 6 bases to trimming and J lost 0 bases, with 11 bases between them. This CDR3 spans 14 amino acids. Germline assignment: CDR1 MNHNY and CDR2 SVGAGI (reference sequence). This CDR3 reads CASSRTDSNYGYTF. The CDR3 nucleotides read TGTGCCAGCAGCCGGACGGATTCTAACTATGGCTACACCTTC.

This clonotype was observed at least ten times. J is TRBJ1-6 and V is TRBV5-5; possible D gene TRBD1, 5 bases. The CDR3 length is 13 residues. Trimming stripped 4 bases from V and 9 bases from J, with 11 bases between. Looked up from germline, CDR1 is SGHKS and CDR2 is YYEKEE (reference sequence). The CDR3 DNA reads TGTGCCAGCAGCACGGACGGGGGTTCACCCCTCCACTTT. Its protein product is CASSTDGGSPLHF.

At least ten counts were recorded for this clonotype. V and J are TRBV6-5 and TRBJ2-7; 7 positions agree with TRBD2. After removal of 2 bases from V and 3 bases from J, the junction contained 1 base not matched to a gene. The V gene's germline CDR1 is MNHEY and CDR2 SVGAGI. This CDR3 contains 13 residues. CDR3 nucleotide sequence: TGTGCCAGCAGTTACGGGAGGGGCTACGAGCAGTACTTC. The encoded protein is CASSYGRGYEQYF.

Concerning this clonotype itself: This may be a read error, as it is one base from a much larger clone. The chain has TRBV5-1 and TRBJ1-6; no clear D. The CDR3 totals 14 residues. V lost 0 bases and J lost 7, with 8 bases in between. The germline CDR1 and CDR2 sequences are SGHRS and YFSETQ. The CDR3 loop is CASSLGKDNSPLHF. The CDR3 nucleotides are TGCGCCAGCAGCTTGGGAAAGGACAATTCACCCCTCCACTTT.